This TCR beta chain derives from a study of identical twins. Notes on the study in general: Twin-shared out-of-frame alpha sequences showed excess low generation probability.

This clonotype was seen ten or more times. Its antigen is unidentified. MiXCR, applied by TCRdb to the 5' RACE reads, yields one record per CDR3 protein. The sample records around 200,000 distinct CDR3 sequences, approximately 9% being singletons. The sequenced sample consisted of memory (CD45RO+) T cells sorted from blood. This clonotype was sampled from a woman aged 18-29 years in good health.

CDR3 sequence (DNA): TGTGCCAGCGCAAAAGCACTTTACAATGAGCAGTTCTTC. It codes for CASAKALYNEQFF. The V call is TRBV12-3 or TRBV12-4, the J call TRBJ2-1; no firm D call. The CDR3 runs to 13 residues. Trimming stripped 8 bases from V and 4 bases from J, with 12 bases between.